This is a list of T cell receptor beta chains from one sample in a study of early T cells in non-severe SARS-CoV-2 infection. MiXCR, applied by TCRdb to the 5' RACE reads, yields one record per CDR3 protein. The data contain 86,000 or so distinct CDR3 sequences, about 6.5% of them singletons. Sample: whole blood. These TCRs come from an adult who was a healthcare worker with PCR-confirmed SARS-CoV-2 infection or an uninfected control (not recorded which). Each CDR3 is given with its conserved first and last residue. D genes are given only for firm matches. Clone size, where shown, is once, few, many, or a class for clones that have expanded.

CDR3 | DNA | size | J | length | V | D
CASSLGPGNQPQHF | TGTGCCAGCAGCTTAGGCCCTGGCAATCAGCCCCAGCATTTT | many | TRBJ1-5 | 14 | TRBV11-2 | .
CASSPGLPSTDTQYF | TGTGCCAGCAGCCCGGGACTACCCAGCACAGATACGCAGTATTTT | . | TRBJ2-3 | 15 | TRBV9 | TRBD2
CASTAPHSGNTIYF | TGTGCCAGCACGGCCCCCCACTCTGGAAACACCATATATTTT | many | TRBJ1-3 | 14 | TRBV2 | .
CSVESGRGRETQYF | TGCAGCGTTGAGTCGGGAAGAGGGAGGGAGACCCAGTACTTC | many | TRBJ2-5 | 14 | TRBV29-1 | .
CSARTQGRNQPQHF | TGCAGTGCTAGGACACAGGGGCGAAATCAGCCCCAGCATTTT | . | TRBJ1-5 | 14 | TRBV20-1 | TRBD1
CASSLAPGQGESETQYF | TGTGCCAGCAGCTTAGCCCCGGGACAGGGGGAATCGGAGACCCAGTACTTC | many | TRBJ2-5 | 17 | TRBV11-2 | TRBD1
CASIASGGAGNEQFF | TGTGCCAGTATCGCTAGCGGGGGGGCAGGCAATGAGCAGTTCTTC | many | TRBJ2-1 | 15 | TRBV19 | TRBD2
CASSSGPPGELFF | TGTGCCAGCAGTTCCGGGCCCCCCGGGGAGCTGTTTTTT | . | TRBJ2-2 | 13 | TRBV12-3/TRBV12-4 | .
CASSPSRTQYF | TGTGCCAGCAGTCCCTCTAGGACCCAGTACTTC | few | TRBJ2-5 | 11 | TRBV6-6 | .
CASSLGWGQETQYF | TGTGCCAGCAGTTTAGGTTGGGGGCAAGAGACCCAGTACTTC | many | TRBJ2-5 | 14 | TRBV12-3/TRBV12-4 | .
CSARGFAGAIQETQYF | TGCAGTGCTAGAGGTTTCGCGGGAGCGATCCAAGAGACCCAGTACTTC | few | TRBJ2-5 | 16 | TRBV20-1 | TRBD2
CSVWTGQEQYF | TGCAGCGTTTGGACAGGACAAGAGCAGTACTTC | few | TRBJ2-7 | 11 | TRBV29-1 | TRBD1
CASSLGRNEANYGYTF | TGTGCCAGCAGCTTAGGGCGGAACGAAGCTAACTATGGCTACACCTTC | few | TRBJ1-2 | 16 | TRBV11-2 | .
CASSLEALDEQFF | TGTGCCAGCAGCTTAGAGGCACTCGATGAGCAGTTCTTC | few | TRBJ2-1 | 13 | TRBV7-9 | .
CASSFFPGQETYEQYF | TGTGCCAGCAGCTTTTTTCCCGGACAGGAGACCTACGAGCAGTACTTC | few | TRBJ2-7 | 16 | TRBV7-9 | TRBD1
CASSLATSGEQETQYF | TGCGCCAGCAGCTTGGCTACTAGCGGAGAACAAGAGACCCAGTACTTC | few | TRBJ2-5 | 16 | TRBV5-1 | TRBD2
CATSDLGTDTQYF | TGTGCCACCAGTGATTTAGGGACAGATACGCAGTATTTT | many | TRBJ2-3 | 13 | TRBV24-1 | .
CAISESRIAGDEQFF | TGTGCCATCAGTGAGTCGAGGATAGCGGGGGATGAGCAGTTCTTC | few | TRBJ2-1 | 15 | TRBV10-3 | TRBD2
CSVLDSEAFF | TGCAGCGTTTTGGACAGTGAAGCTTTCTTT | few | TRBJ1-1 | 10 | TRBV29-1 | .
CASSQDWGGGGYTF | TGTGCCAGCAGCCAAGATTGGGGTGGAGGCGGCTACACCTTC | . | TRBJ1-2 | 14 | TRBV3-1 | .
CASSPYRNANYGYTF | TGTGCCAGCAGCCCATACAGAAACGCTAACTATGGCTACACCTTC | few | TRBJ1-2 | 15 | TRBV14 | .
CASSQDLLSNQPQHF | TGTGCCAGCAGCCAAGATCTTTTAAGCAATCAGCCCCAGCATTTT | . | TRBJ1-5 | 15 | TRBV3-1 | .
CASSTGYWANEQFF | TGTGCCAGCAGCACGGGGTACTGGGCAAATGAGCAGTTCTTC | few | TRBJ2-1 | 14 | TRBV11-2 | .
CASSYSSGLAKNIQYF | TGTGCCAGCAGTTACTCAAGCGGACTAGCCAAAAACATTCAGTACTTC | few | TRBJ2-4 | 16 | TRBV6-5 | .
CASRLGLAGISTDTQYF | TGTGCCAGCAGATTAGGACTAGCGGGGATAAGCACAGATACGCAGTATTTT | few | TRBJ2-3 | 17 | TRBV28 | TRBD2
CASSVSGYNEQFF | TGCGCCAGCAGCGTTAGCGGGTACAATGAGCAGTTCTTC | many | TRBJ2-1 | 13 | TRBV5-1 | TRBD2
CSAETAGDQPQHF | TGCAGTGCAGAGACAGCCGGTGATCAGCCCCAGCATTTT | . | TRBJ1-5 | 13 | TRBV20-1 | .
CASSRQGANSGANVLTF | TGTGCCAGCAGTCGACAGGGGGCAAACTCTGGGGCCAACGTCCTGACTTTC | . | TRBJ2-6 | 17 | TRBV6-5 | TRBD1
CATQDRGPYEQYF | TGTGCCACCCAGGACAGGGGACCCTACGAGCAGTACTTC | . | TRBJ2-7 | 13 | TRBV27 | TRBD1
CASSLRPAYNEQFF | TGTGCCAGCAGTCTAAGGCCTGCCTACAATGAGCAGTTCTTC | . | TRBJ2-1 | 14 | TRBV5-5 | .
CASSSRHSEAFF | TGCGCCAGCAGCTCCCGACACAGTGAAGCTTTCTTT | many | TRBJ1-1 | 12 | TRBV5-1 | .
CASRPGTGDYNEQFF | TGTGCCAGCAGACCCGGGACAGGGGACTACAATGAGCAGTTCTTC | many | TRBJ2-1 | 15 | TRBV7-9 | TRBD1
CSARGGRFYEQYF | TGCAGTGCTAGAGGGGGACGCTTCTACGAGCAGTACTTC | few | TRBJ2-7 | 13 | TRBV20-1 | .
CASSPISLAQYF | TGTGCCAGCAGCCCCATTTCTTTGGCGCAGTATTTT | few | TRBJ2-3 | 12 | TRBV7-8 | .
CASSPGNEQFF | TGTGCCAGCTCACCGGGCAATGAGCAGTTCTTC | many | TRBJ2-1 | 11 | TRBV18 | .
CSAVANTGELFF | TGCAGTGCTGTTGCGAACACCGGGGAGCTGTTTTTT | . | TRBJ2-2 | 12 | TRBV20-1 | .
CASKKGTNEKLFF | TGTGCCAGCAAGAAGGGGACTAATGAAAAACTGTTTTTT | many | TRBJ1-4 | 13 | TRBV6-2/TRBV6-3 | .
CASSLDGTGGYTF | TGTGCCAGCAGCCTAGATGGGACGGGTGGCTACACCTTC | few | TRBJ1-2 | 13 | TRBV7-2 | .
CASSLAAGNQPQHF | TGTGCCAGCAGTTTAGCGGCAGGCAATCAGCCCCAGCATTTT | many | TRBJ1-5 | 14 | TRBV12-3/TRBV12-4 | .
CASSKDNTGELFF | TGCGCCAGCAGTAAGGATAACACCGGGGAGCTGTTTTTT | few | TRBJ2-2 | 13 | TRBV10-1 | .
CASNKRTGKKPNYGYTF | TGTGCCAGCAATAAGAGAACAGGAAAAAAGCCTAACTATGGCTACACCTTC | . | TRBJ1-2 | 17 | TRBV6-6 | .
CASSDRTIGTQYF | TGTGCCAGCAGTGACCGCACCATAGGGACCCAGTACTTC | many | TRBJ2-5 | 13 | TRBV6-1 | .
CASGRDEKLFF | TGTGCCAGTGGGAGGGATGAAAAACTGTTTTTT | . | TRBJ1-4 | 11 | TRBV6-5 | .
CASSYGRQGAGEQFF | TGTGCCAGCAGTTACGGCCGACAGGGGGCGGGGGAGCAGTTCTTC | many | TRBJ2-1 | 15 | TRBV6-5 | TRBD1
CASSLSPAGELFF | TGTGCCAGCAGCTTATCACCAGCCGGGGAGCTGTTTTTT | many | TRBJ2-2 | 13 | TRBV7-7 | .
CASSSRTGSYEQYF | TGTGCCAGCAGTTCAAGGACCGGTTCCTACGAACAGTACTTC | few | TRBJ2-7 | 14 | TRBV6-6 | .
CASSQPGRGETQYF | TGTGCCAGCAGCCAACCAGGGCGAGGAGAGACCCAGTACTTC | few | TRBJ2-5 | 14 | TRBV3-1 | .
CASSLQNTEAFF | TGTGCCAGCAGTTTGCAGAACACTGAAGCTTTCTTT | . | TRBJ1-1 | 12 | TRBV12-3/TRBV12-4 | .